These T cell receptor beta chains were read from a single sample in a study of shared clonotypes between healthy human individuals. Measured with immunoSEQ multiplex PCR; TCRdb has only the in-frame clones, and not every one. The data contain fewer than 800,000 clones, about 91% of them seen just once; the ten biggest clones take up roughly 22%. The sequenced material came from naive CD8+ T cells sorted from blood. The origin of the receptors is a man under 40 in good health. CDR3s include the opening cysteine and the closing phenylalanine or tryptophan. The D gene is left open where the match is weak. Some rows have no size entry. The others give once, few or many, or a class for an expanded clone.

v_gene,abundance,d_gene,j_gene,CDR3nt,CDR3aa
TRBV4-1,few,-,TRBJ2-5,TGCGCCAGCAGCCAAGATCCCCCGGAGACCCAGTACTTC,CASSQDPPETQYF
TRBV19,-,-,TRBJ2-1,TGTGCCAGTAGTCGGGCATACAATGAGCAGTTCTTC,CASSRAYNEQFF
TRBV29-1,-,-,TRBJ2-7,TGCAGCGTTCAAGTTCAGGGCTACGAGCAGTACTTC,CSVQVQGYEQYF
TRBV20-1,-,-,TRBJ2-1,TGCAGTGCTGGACTAGGGGGGAGGCAGTTCTTC,CSAGLGGRQFF
TRBV7-6,-,-,TRBJ2-1,TGTGCCAGCAGCTTTACCGACAGTGCGGGATACAATGAGCAGTTCTTC,CASSFTDSAGYNEQFF
TRBV7-6,-,-,TRBJ2-1,TGTGCCAGCAGCTTCGAGCCGGGTGGGGCAAGTAGCTCCTACAATGAGCAGTTCTTC,CASSFEPGGASSSYNEQFF
TRBV11-3,once,-,TRBJ1-1,TGTGCCAGCAGCCTGGCTGGGGATAACACTGAAGCTTTCTTT,CASSLAGDNTEAFF
TRBV7-8,-,TRBD1,TRBJ1-4,TGTGCCAGCAGCCCGGGACAGGCCGGGGAAAAACTGTTTTTT,CASSPGQAGEKLFF
TRBV30,-,-,TRBJ1-5,TGTGCCTGGAGTGTTGCAGATTTTGGGCAGCCCCAGCATTTT,CAWSVADFGQPQHF
TRBV13,once,TRBD2,TRBJ2-1,TGTGCCAGCAGCATATTAGCGGGACCGTACAATGAGCAGTTCTTC,CASSILAGPYNEQFF
TRBV19,-,-,TRBJ1-5,TGTGCCAGTAAGTTGGGGGGTCAGCCCCAGCATTTT,CASKLGGQPQHF
TRBV27,few,TRBD1,TRBJ1-2,TGTGCCAGCACCCCCTCCGGGGACAGCCCTTATGGCTACACCTTC,CASTPSGDSPYGYTF
TRBV6-4,-,-,TRBJ2-1,TGTGCCAGCAGTGTCTTCGGGAGCTCCTACAATGAGCAGTTCTTC,CASSVFGSSYNEQFF
TRBV5-4,-,-,TRBJ2-7,TGTGCCAGCAGCCTGCCCCCCGCCTACGAGCAGTACTTC,CASSLPPAYEQYF
TRBV18,-,-,TRBJ1-3,TGTGCCAGCTCATCTCTCGACATCACCTCTGGAAACACCATATATTTT,CASSSLDITSGNTIYF
TRBV28,-,-,TRBJ2-7,TGTGCCAGCAGCTCCCGGACGGGTGAGCAGTACTTC,CASSSRTGEQYF
TRBV11-2,-,TRBD2,TRBJ2-1,TGTGCCAGCAGCTTTCGTATAGCGGGAGTAAATGAGCAGTTCTTC,CASSFRIAGVNEQFF
TRBV28,-,-,TRBJ1-5,TGTGCCAGCAGTTGGTATCGGGATAGCAATCAGCCCCAGCATTTT,CASSWYRDSNQPQHF
TRBV7-9,-,-,TRBJ1-2,TGTGCCAGCAGCTTAGTTTCGTCGGACCCAGCCCACGGCTACACCTTC,CASSLVSSDPAHGYTF
TRBV15,-,-,TRBJ2-5,TGTGCCACCAGCAGGGTTGGGTCGTACCAAGAGACCCAGTACTTC,CATSRVGSYQETQYF
TRBV5-1,-,TRBD1,TRBJ2-7,TGCGCCAGCAGCCAAGGGACAGGGGATACCCACGAGCAGTACTTC,CASSQGTGDTHEQYF
TRBV6-5,-,-,TRBJ2-5,TGTGCCAGCAGTTACGGTAGCGGTCAAGAGACCCAGTACTTC,CASSYGSGQETQYF
TRBV27,-,-,TRBJ1-4,TGTGCCAGCACCCCAGGGACTGGCCAGGAAAAACTGTTTTTT,CASTPGTGQEKLFF
TRBV19,-,-,TRBJ1-1,TGTGCCAGTAGTGGTCAGGGGATGAACACTGAAGCTTTCTTT,CASSGQGMNTEAFF
TRBV7-9,-,-,TRBJ1-5,TGTGCCAGCACCCAAACGGGGGATCAGCCCCAGCATTTT,CASTQTGDQPQHF
TRBV6-6,-,-,TRBJ2-5,TGTGCCAGCAGTTACTCGCGTGGGTTTGAGACCCAGTACTTC,CASSYSRGFETQYF
TRBV14,-,-,TRBJ2-3,TGTGCCAGCAGCCCTTGGACTCGCACAGATACGCAGTATTTT,CASSPWTRTDTQYF
TRBV15,-,TRBD1,TRBJ2-2,TGTGCCACCAGCCGTGACAGGGGATGGAACACCGGGGAGCTGTTTTTT,CATSRDRGWNTGELFF
TRBV5-1,-,TRBD2,TRBJ2-7,TGCGCCAGCAGCTTAGGGGGGCTAGCGGGAGCGAGCTCCTACGAGCAGTACTTC,CASSLGGLAGASSYEQYF
TRBV7-9,-,-,TRBJ2-2,TGTGCCAGCAGGTCCAGGGTTCGCGACACCGGGGAGCTGTTTTTT,CASRSRVRDTGELFF
TRBV5-6,-,TRBD2,TRBJ2-7,TGTGCCAGCAGCCTAGGGACTAGCGGGAAGTACGAGCAGTACTTC,CASSLGTSGKYEQYF
TRBV13,-,TRBD2,TRBJ2-7,TGTGCCAGCAGCCTCGGCGGAGCGGGAAAGTCCTACGAGCAGTACTTC,CASSLGGAGKSYEQYF
TRBV7-9,-,TRBD1,TRBJ2-1,TGTGCCAGCAGCTTAGGGACAGGGGGCTCCTACAATGAGCAGTTCTTC,CASSLGTGGSYNEQFF
TRBV5-1,-,-,TRBJ1-5,TGCGCCAGCAGCCCGTCGACCGGGCAGCCCCAGCATTTT,CASSPSTGQPQHF
TRBV7-3,-,-,TRBJ2-1,TGTGCCAGCAGCTCTCACAATGAGCAGTTCTTC,CASSSHNEQFF
TRBV7-6,-,TRBD2,TRBJ2-2,TGTGCCAGCAGCCCTCCCGCTAGCGGGACCACGAGGGCCGGGGAGCTGTTTTTT,CASSPPASGTTRAGELFF
TRBV7-6,-,-,TRBJ1-5,TGTGCCAGCGCGGGGGGCCATGGTCAGCCCCAGCATTTT,CASAGGHGQPQHF
TRBV7-8,-,-,TRBJ2-3,TGTGCCAGCAGCTTTATCGGGGATCGCACAGATACGCAGTATTTT,CASSFIGDRTDTQYF